Sequencing of this T cell receptor beta chain was carried out in a study of blood T cells in healthy people across ages. Study-level results: Roughly linear age-related decline in beta diversity appeared, significant by age 40. The CMV status of each donor remained undetermined, and this could have confounded shifts in expanded clonotypes. Long-lived donors had more naive CD4+ cells and higher diversity than aged donors. Leaving the PBMCs unsorted stopped any conclusive comparison of naive versus antigen-experienced cells.

With a J-beta primer mix and a sample-barcoded 5' primer, a second PCR ran about 7 to 12 cycles. TCRdb redid the calling of the 5' RACE reads with MiXCR, one entry per CDR3 protein. The table records roughly 1.5 million distinct CDR3 sequences, less than 45% of them present only once. This clonotype was seen a few times. No antigen is known for it. There are 13 residues in the CDR3. Trimming removed 5 bases from V and 2 bases from J, with 10 bases in between. Germline-derived CDR1 and CDR2 are SGHKS and YYEKEE (reference sequence). What was sequenced was blood. The clonotype comes from a woman younger than 30 in good health. This chain links TRBV5-5 with TRBJ2-5, with D possibly TRBD2 on 5 matching bases. The CDR3 sequence is CASSRTLQETQYF. The CDR3 DNA reads TGTGCCAGCAGTCGGACTTTGCAAGAGACCCAGTACTTC. The full variable domain, in which reference TRBV5-5 and TRBJ2-5 provide the parts outside the CDR3, is DAGVTQSPTHLIKTRGQQVTLRCSPISGHKSVSWYQQVLGQGPQFIFQYYEKEERGRGNFPDRFSARQFPNYSSELNVNALLLGDSALYLCASSRTLQETQYFGPGTRLLVL.